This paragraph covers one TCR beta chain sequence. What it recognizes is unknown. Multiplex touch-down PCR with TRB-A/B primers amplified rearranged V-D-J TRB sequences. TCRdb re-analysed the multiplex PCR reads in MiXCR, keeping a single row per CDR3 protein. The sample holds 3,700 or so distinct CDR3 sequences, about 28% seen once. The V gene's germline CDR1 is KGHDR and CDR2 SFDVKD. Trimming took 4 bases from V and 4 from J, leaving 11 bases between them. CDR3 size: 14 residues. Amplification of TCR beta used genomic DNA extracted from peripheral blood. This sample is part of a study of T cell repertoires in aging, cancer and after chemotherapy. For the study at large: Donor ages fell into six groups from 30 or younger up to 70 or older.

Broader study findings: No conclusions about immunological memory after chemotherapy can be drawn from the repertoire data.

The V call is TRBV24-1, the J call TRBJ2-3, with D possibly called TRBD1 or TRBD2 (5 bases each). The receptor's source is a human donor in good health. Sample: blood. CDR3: CATSEHGTSDTQYF. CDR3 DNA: TGTGCCACCAGTGAACATGGGACCTCAGATACGCAGTATTTT.